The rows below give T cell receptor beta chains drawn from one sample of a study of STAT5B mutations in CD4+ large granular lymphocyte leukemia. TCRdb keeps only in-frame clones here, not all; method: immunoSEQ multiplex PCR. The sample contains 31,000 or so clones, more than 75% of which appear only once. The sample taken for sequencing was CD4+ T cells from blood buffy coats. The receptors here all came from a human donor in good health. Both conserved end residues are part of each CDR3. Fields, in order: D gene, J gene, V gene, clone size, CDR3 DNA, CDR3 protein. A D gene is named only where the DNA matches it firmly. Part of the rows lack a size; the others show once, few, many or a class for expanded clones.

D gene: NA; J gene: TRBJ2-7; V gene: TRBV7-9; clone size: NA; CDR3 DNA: TGTGCCAGCAGCCCTGAGGCAGGGCTTACCTACGAGCAGTACTTC; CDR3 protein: CASSPEAGLTYEQYF
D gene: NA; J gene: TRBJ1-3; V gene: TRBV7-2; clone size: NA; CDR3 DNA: TGTGCCAGCAGCTTGGGAGGAGGAAACACCATATATTTT; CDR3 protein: CASSLGGGNTIYF
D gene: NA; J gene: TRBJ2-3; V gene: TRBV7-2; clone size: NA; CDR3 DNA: TGTGCCAGCAGCTTAGGGTTTCTCGGGGGGCACACAGATACGCAGTATTTT; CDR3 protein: CASSLGFLGGHTDTQYF
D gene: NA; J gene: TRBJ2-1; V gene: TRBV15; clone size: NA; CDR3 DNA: TGTGCCACCAGCAGAGAAAAGGGAGCTACGGGAAATGAGCAGTTCTTC; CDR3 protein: CATSREKGATGNEQFF
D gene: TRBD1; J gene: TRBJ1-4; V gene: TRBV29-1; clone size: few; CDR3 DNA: TGCAGCGCTGGGACAGGGGGGGAAAAACTGTTTTTT; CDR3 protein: CSAGTGGEKLFF
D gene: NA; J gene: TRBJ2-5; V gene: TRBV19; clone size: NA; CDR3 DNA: TGTGCCAGTAGTGCAACCGCCGGGACACTCCAAGAGACCCAGTACTTC; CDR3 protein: CASSATAGTLQETQYF
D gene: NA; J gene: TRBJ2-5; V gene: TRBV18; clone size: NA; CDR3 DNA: TGTGCCAGCTCACCAACGGCCGGGACCCAGTACTTC; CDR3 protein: CASSPTAGTQYF
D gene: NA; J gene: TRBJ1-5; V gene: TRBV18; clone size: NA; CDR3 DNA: TGTGCCAGCTCACCACTGACGGAAATAAGCAATCAGCCCCAGCATTTT; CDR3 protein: CASSPLTEISNQPQHF
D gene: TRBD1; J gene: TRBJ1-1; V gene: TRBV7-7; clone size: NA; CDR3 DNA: TGTGCTAGCAGCCAGGGGGCAGGCACTGAAGCTTTCTTT; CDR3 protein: CASSQGAGTEAFF
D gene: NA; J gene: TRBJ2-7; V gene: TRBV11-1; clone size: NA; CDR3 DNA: TGTGCCACCGCTGGGGGCCTTACCTCCTACGAGCAGTACTTC; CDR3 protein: CATAGGLTSYEQYF